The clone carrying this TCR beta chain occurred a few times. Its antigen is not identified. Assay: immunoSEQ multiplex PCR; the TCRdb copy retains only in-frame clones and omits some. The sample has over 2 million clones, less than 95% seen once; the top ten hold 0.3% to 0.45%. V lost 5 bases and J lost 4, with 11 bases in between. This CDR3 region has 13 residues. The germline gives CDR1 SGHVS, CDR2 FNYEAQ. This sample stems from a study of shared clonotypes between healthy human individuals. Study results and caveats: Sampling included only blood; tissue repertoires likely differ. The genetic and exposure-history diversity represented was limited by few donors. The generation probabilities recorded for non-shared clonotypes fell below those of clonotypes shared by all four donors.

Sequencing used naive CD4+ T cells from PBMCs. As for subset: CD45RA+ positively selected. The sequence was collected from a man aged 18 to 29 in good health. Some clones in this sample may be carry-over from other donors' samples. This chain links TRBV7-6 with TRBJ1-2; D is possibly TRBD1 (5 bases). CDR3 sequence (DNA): TGTGCCAGCAGCCGTGCGGGGGGCTATGGCTACACCTTC. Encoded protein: CASSRAGGYGYTF.